This TCR beta chain was found in a study of monozygotic twins with inflammatory bowel disease. The length of the CDR3 is 16 residues. The V gene's germline CDR1 is SQVTM and CDR2 ANQGSEA. TCRdb reanalyzed the 5' RACE reads, giving one entry per CDR3 protein sequence and no DNA. In total, the table holds around 380,000 distinct CDR3 sequences. Sequenced sample: blood. The chain recombines TRBV29-1 with TRBJ2-1; the TCRdb call, TRBD1, lacks DNA for checking. The receptor's source is a human donor with ulcerative colitis or Crohn's disease, or a healthy co-twin of an affected twin (not recorded which). The CDR3 loop reads CSAPRPGQGSYNEQFF.